This T cell receptor beta chain was sequenced during a study of T cell repertoires in cytomegalovirus infection. Each CDR3 protein is one row after TCRdb ran MiXCR on the reads. The sample contains around 900,000 distinct CDR3 sequences, roughly 30% of which appear only once. Looked up from germline, CDR1 is MGHRA and CDR2 is YSYEKL. Germline trimming cut 1 base from V and 2 bases from J; bases unmatched to any gene: 5. The CDR3 loop spans 16 amino acids. In the case of this clonotype: The antigen remains unidentified.

This TCR was sampled from a human donor in good health (CMV status not recorded). Some clones in this sample may be carry-over from other donors' samples. The chain links TRBV4-1 to TRBJ2-3, with TRBD2 identical over 8 bases. The sample in question was cultured CD8+ T cells from PBMCs, obtained from culture after CMV antigen stimulation. The CDR3: CASSQVTGRVTDTQYF. CDR3 nucleotides: TGCGCCAGCAGCCAAGTGACCGGGAGGGTCACAGATACGCAGTATTTT.